This is a list of T cell receptor beta chains from one sample in a study of cytomegalovirus exposure and HLA in healthy donors. The method was immunoSEQ multiplex PCR; TCRdb's version includes in-frame clones alone and lacks a portion of them. The sample has about 120,000 clones, more than 70% seen once. The specimen was PBMCs. These receptors came from a young man in good health and CMV-seronegative. CDR3s include the opening cysteine and the closing phenylalanine or tryptophan. The D gene is left open where the match is weak. Not every row has a clone size; where given, it reads once, few, many or a size class.

>TRBV2|-|TRBD1|TRBJ1-2
TGTGCCAGCACCCAAAAGGGACAGGGGGCGGAAGGCTACACCTTC
CASTQKGQGAEGYTF
>TRBV7-8|-|-|TRBJ1-1
TGTGCCAGCAGCTGGCTACAGGGCGCCGGCACTGAAGCTTTCTTT
CASSWLQGAGTEAFF
>TRBV5-1|-|-|TRBJ2-5
TGCGCCAGCAGCTCTCCTGCAGGACAGAGATTCCAAGAGACCCAGTACTTC
CASSSPAGQRFQETQYF
>TRBV7-7|-|TRBD2|TRBJ2-7
TGTGCCAGCAGCTTAGCAGAGACTAGCGTAGAGCAGTACTTC
CASSLAETSVEQYF
>TRBV30|-|TRBD2|TRBJ2-7
TGTGCCTGGAGTCGGGGGGGGCCACAGCAGTACTTC
CAWSRGGPQQYF
>TRBV5-1|-|TRBD1|TRBJ1-4
TGCGCCAGCAGCTCGAAGACAGGGGTAACTAATGAAAAACTGTTTTTT
CASSSKTGVTNEKLFF
>TRBV29-1|-|-|TRBJ1-1
TGCAGCGTTGAAGGGCAGGGGATCGGGGCTTTCTTT
CSVEGQGIGAFF
>TRBV25-1|-|-|TRBJ1-3
TGTGCCAGCAGGGAAGCTGGGTTTGGGCTTGGAAACACCATATATTTT
CASREAGFGLGNTIYF
>TRBV10-3|once|-|TRBJ2-3
TGTGCCATCGGGAGTTCTTGGGATACGCAGTATTTT
CAIGSSWDTQYF
>TRBV12-5|-|-|TRBJ1-2
TGTGCTAGTGGTTTGGTACCGGGCAGGGTGGGAACTGGTGGCTACACCTTC
CASGLVPGRVGTGGYTF
>TRBV6-1|-|-|TRBJ2-7
TGTGCCAGCAGTACCCGGGGGTCCAGTACGGGCGAGCAGTACTTC
CASSTRGSSTGEQYF
>TRBV6-1|-|-|TRBJ2-7
TGTGCCAGCAGGGAGGGCTCCTACGAGCAGTACTTC
CASREGSYEQYF
>TRBV11-3|-|TRBD1|TRBJ2-3
TGTGCCAGCAGCAACCCTTGGGACAGAAACCCAGATACGCAGTATTTT
CASSNPWDRNPDTQYF
>TRBV27|-|TRBD2|TRBJ2-3
TGTGCCAGCAAACGTAGCGGGGGCTTTAGCACAGATACGCAGTATTTT
CASKRSGGFSTDTQYF
>TRBV19|-|-|TRBJ2-3
TGTGCCAGTAGTATATCCAGGGGCACAGATACGCAGTATTTT
CASSISRGTDTQYF
>TRBV9|-|-|TRBJ1-1
TGTGCCAGCAGCTTTCTCACTGAAGCTTTCTTT
CASSFLTEAFF
>TRBV7-2|once|TRBD1|TRBJ1-1
TGTGCCAGCAGCTTGCACAGGGGGCGAACTGAAGCTTTCTTT
CASSLHRGRTEAFF
>TRBV20-1|-|TRBD2|TRBJ2-7
TGCAGTGCTATGGCGGGAGTGGAGCAGTACTTC
CSAMAGVEQYF
>TRBV4-1|-|-|TRBJ1-5
TGCGCCAGCAGCCAAGTGCAGAATAGCAATCAGCCCCAGCATTTT
CASSQVQNSNQPQHF
>TRBV5-4|-|TRBD2|TRBJ2-3
TGTGCCAGCACCCTTAGCGGGATGGTAGATACGCAGTATTTT
CASTLSGMVDTQYF
>TRBV28|-|TRBD1|TRBJ2-7
TGTGCCAGCAGTTCGGTCAGGGGGCTTTTCTACGAGCAGTACTTC
CASSSVRGLFYEQYF
>TRBV5-6|-|-|TRBJ2-5
TGTGCCAGCAGCATACAGGATGAGACCCAGTACTTC
CASSIQDETQYF
>TRBV29-1|-|TRBD2|TRBJ2-1
TGCAGCGTAGCGGGGGGAAACTACAATGAGCAGTTCTTC
CSVAGGNYNEQFF
>TRBV28|-|-|TRBJ2-3
TGTGCCAGCAGGGATTCACTAGTCGGGCCAGATACGCAGTATTTT
CASRDSLVGPDTQYF
>TRBV4-3|-|-|TRBJ1-1
TGCGCCAGCAGCCAAGGCCAGTTTACTGAAGCTTTCTTT
CASSQGQFTEAFF
>TRBV29-1|-|TRBD1|TRBJ2-2
TGCAGCGTGCGACAGGGGGGGACCGGGGAGCTGTTTTTT
CSVRQGGTGELFF
>TRBV5-6|-|-|TRBJ2-4
TGTGCCAGCGTAAGGCAGGGTGAAAACATTCAGTACTTC
CASVRQGENIQYF
>TRBV5-6|-|-|TRBJ1-2
TGTGCCAGCAGCCGCCGGCGGGATCATGGCTACACCTTC
CASSRRRDHGYTF
>TRBV2|-|-|TRBJ2-3
TGTGCCAGCAGTGATTCACTCGACAAGCAATTCACAGATACGCAGTATTTT
CASSDSLDKQFTDTQYF
>TRBV28|once|TRBD1|TRBJ1-6
TGTGCCAGCAGTAAAACCGGGACAGACAACTATAATTCACCCCTCCACTTT
CASSKTGTDNYNSPLHF
>TRBV28|-|-|TRBJ1-2
TGTGCCAGCAGTTGGCTCGGGGGCTACACCTTC
CASSWLGGYTF
>TRBV11-2|-|-|TRBJ2-7
TGTGCCAGCAGCCCCCCGAGGGGGTTGTACGAGCAGTACTTC
CASSPPRGLYEQYF
>TRBV27|few|TRBD1|TRBJ1-4
TGTGCCAGCAGTCCCGGGACAGGGGGTTATGAAAAACTGTTTTTT
CASSPGTGGYEKLFF
>TRBV11-2|-|TRBD1|TRBJ2-1
TGTGCCAGCAGTACCGGGACAGGGGTAAATGAGCAGTTCTTC
CASSTGTGVNEQFF
>TRBV6-6|-|-|TRBJ1-1
TGTGCCAGCAGTTACGGGGGGGCTTCGACTGAAGCTTTCTTT
CASSYGGASTEAFF
>TRBV9|-|-|TRBJ1-1
TGTGCCAGCAGCACCGGACAGTACACTGAAGCTTTCTTT
CASSTGQYTEAFF
>TRBV19|-|-|TRBJ2-1
TGTGCCAGTAGTCCTAGACCTAGAAGCTCCTACAATGAGCAGTTCTTC
CASSPRPRSSYNEQFF
>TRBV6-5|-|-|TRBJ2-7
TGTGCCAGCAGTAGAGACAGAGCCTACGAGCAGTACTTC
CASSRDRAYEQYF
>TRBV30|-|-|TRBJ2-3
TGTGCCTGGAGACGAGCGCCCAACACAGATACGCAGTATTTT
CAWRRAPNTDTQYF
>TRBV27|-|-|TRBJ2-1
TGTGCCAGCAGTTTAAGGGCTAGCCTACGCAATGAGCAGTTCTTC
CASSLRASLRNEQFF
>TRBV20-1|-|-|TRBJ1-1
TGCAGTGCCTGGCGGCGTGGGGCTTTCTTT
CSAWRRGAFF
>TRBV30|-|-|TRBJ1-1
TGTGCCTCGCGTGAATTTGCGGGTAACACTGAAGCTTTCTTT
CASREFAGNTEAFF
>TRBV18|-|-|TRBJ2-1
TGTGCCAGCTCACCACAACAGTTAGACGAGCAGTTCTTC
CASSPQQLDEQFF
>TRBV9|-|TRBD2|TRBJ2-5
TGTGCCAGCAGCGTTTCAAGCGGGACCCAAGAGACCCAGTACTTC
CASSVSSGTQETQYF
>TRBV5-4|-|-|TRBJ1-4
TGTGCCAGCAGCGGCTGGACAGAAGAAAAACTGTTTTTT
CASSGWTEEKLFF
>TRBV29-1|once|-|TRBJ2-7
TGCAGCGTTGAAGATTACCAGGGGGTGGGAGGTGCCGAGCAGTACTTC
CSVEDYQGVGGAEQYF
>TRBV28|once|TRBD1|TRBJ1-2
TGTGCCAGCAATACCGGGACAGGGAACTATGGCTACACCTTC
CASNTGTGNYGYTF
>TRBV19|-|-|TRBJ2-1
TGTGCCAGTAGGCCGGGATGGCCGGGAAATGAGCAGTTCTTC
CASRPGWPGNEQFF
>TRBV10-1|-|TRBD1|TRBJ1-4
TGCGCCAGCACGGCAGGGGGGAATGAAAAACTGTTTTTT
CASTAGGNEKLFF
>TRBV9|-|-|TRBJ2-7
TGTGCCAGCCTGCGGGGTATCGCTTCCGAGCAGTACTTC
CASLRGIASEQYF
>TRBV5-6|-|-|TRBJ2-5
TGTGCCAGCAGCTTGTTTTCGGGGGAGACCCAGTACTTC
CASSLFSGETQYF
>TRBV5-1|-|-|TRBJ2-2
TGCGCCAGCAGCTTGGACCAGGCGAACACCGGGGAGCTGTTTTTT
CASSLDQANTGELFF
>TRBV4-3|-|-|TRBJ1-1
TGCGCCAGCAGCCAAGATCATGTCGCAGGCGCGAACACTGAAGCTTTCTTT
CASSQDHVAGANTEAFF
>TRBV18|-|TRBD1|TRBJ1-3
TGTGCCAGCTCACCCCAGACAGGGGGCGATGGAAACACCATATATTTT
CASSPQTGGDGNTIYF
>TRBV4-3|-|-|TRBJ1-4
TGCGCCAGCAGCCAAGGGACAGCCTATGAAAAACTGTTTTTT
CASSQGTAYEKLFF
>TRBV19|-|TRBD1|TRBJ1-5
TGTGCCTCCTCCGGGACAGAAGTTCAGCCCCAGCATTTT
CASSGTEVQPQHF
>TRBV25-1|-|-|TRBJ2-7
TGTGCCAGCAGTGATCCCGGGGATATCCACGAGCAGTACTTC
CASSDPGDIHEQYF
>TRBV6-6|-|TRBD2|TRBJ2-7
TGTGCCAGCAGTTACCGGGGGGGGGACGAGCAGTACTTC
CASSYRGGDEQYF
>TRBV28|-|TRBD1|TRBJ2-2
TGTGCCAGCAGGGGACAGGGGAAGAACACCGGGGAGCTGTTTTTT
CASRGQGKNTGELFF
>TRBV2|-|TRBD1|TRBJ2-5
TGTGCCAGCAGTGAAGACGGGATACAGGGGCCTCAAGAGACCCAGTACTTC
CASSEDGIQGPQETQYF